This record concerns one TCR beta chain sequence. Its target is not known. This record belongs to a study of cytotoxic CD8 clonotypes in ibrutinib-treated CLL. Trimming stripped 1 base from V and 7 bases from J, with 5 bases between. This CDR3 is built from 11 residues. CDR1 is SGHDT and CDR2 is YYEEEE in the germline V gene. Study-wide points: At the start, clonality exceeded age-matched healthy donors and followed circulating CD8+ T-cell counts. Rare overall, public clonotypes shrank or held steady under therapy. Elevated clonality accompanied ibrutinib response, with a return toward baseline values at progression.

Depths of 1 in 200,000 to 1 in 1 million T cells were the sequencing target. This table comes from immunoSEQ multiplex PCR, and its TCRdb copy is limited to in-frame clones, with some not included. The top ten clones hold around 23% of a sample with more than 75,000 clones, about 74% of them seen once. The J gene is TRBJ1-1, the V gene TRBV5-6; D gene ambiguous. The sequences come from PBMCs, collected after 24 months of ibrutinib treatment. This sequence was found in a human donor with chronic lymphocytic leukemia. CDR3 sequence (DNA): TGTGCCAGCAGCTTGTCGGGTGAAGCTTTCTTT. Translating it yields CASSLSGEAFF.